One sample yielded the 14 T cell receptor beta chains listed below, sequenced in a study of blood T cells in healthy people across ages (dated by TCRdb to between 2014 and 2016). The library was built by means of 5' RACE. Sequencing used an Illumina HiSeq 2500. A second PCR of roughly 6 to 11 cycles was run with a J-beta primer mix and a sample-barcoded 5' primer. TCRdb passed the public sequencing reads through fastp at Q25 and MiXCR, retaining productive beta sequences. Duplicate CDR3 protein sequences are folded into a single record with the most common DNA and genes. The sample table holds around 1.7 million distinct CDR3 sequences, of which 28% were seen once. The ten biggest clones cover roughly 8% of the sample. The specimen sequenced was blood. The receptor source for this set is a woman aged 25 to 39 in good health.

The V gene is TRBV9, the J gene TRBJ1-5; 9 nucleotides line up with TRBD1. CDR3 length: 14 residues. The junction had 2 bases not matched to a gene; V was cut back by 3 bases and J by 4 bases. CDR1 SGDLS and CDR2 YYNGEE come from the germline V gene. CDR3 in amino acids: CASSGTGDNQPQHF. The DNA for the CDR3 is TGTGCCAGCAGCGGGACAGGGGATAATCAGCCCCAGCATTTT.

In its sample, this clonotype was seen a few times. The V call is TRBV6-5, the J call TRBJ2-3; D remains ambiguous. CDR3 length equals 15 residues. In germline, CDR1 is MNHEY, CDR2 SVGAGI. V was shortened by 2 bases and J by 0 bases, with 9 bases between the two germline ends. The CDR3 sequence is CASSYRRRSTDTQYF. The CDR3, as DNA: TGTGCCAGCAGTTACCGGCGGAGAAGCACAGATACGCAGTATTTT.

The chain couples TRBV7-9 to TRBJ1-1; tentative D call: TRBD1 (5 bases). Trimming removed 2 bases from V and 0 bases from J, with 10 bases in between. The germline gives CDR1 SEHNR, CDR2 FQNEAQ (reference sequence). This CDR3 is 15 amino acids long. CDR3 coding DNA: TGTGCCAGCAGCTTACAGGGAAATATGAACACTGAAGCTTTCTTT. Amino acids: CASSLQGNMNTEAFF.

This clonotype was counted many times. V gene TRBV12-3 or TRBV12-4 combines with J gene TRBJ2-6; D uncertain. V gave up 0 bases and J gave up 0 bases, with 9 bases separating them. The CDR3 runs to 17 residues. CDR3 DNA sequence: TGTGCCAGCAGTTTAGCGCTTCAGAGCTCTGGGGCCAACGTCCTGACTTTC. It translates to CASSLALQSSGANVLTF.

The chain's CDR3 is CASSLILADTQYF. CDR3 coding DNA: TGCGCCAGCAGCTTGATTTTAGCAGATACGCAGTATTTT. The chain combines TRBV5-1 with TRBJ2-3; no firm D call. The CDR3 length is 13 residues. Germline V CDR1 and CDR2: SGHRS, YFSETQ. Between the trimmed V and J ends, which lost 1 base and 4 bases, there was a span of 7 bases.

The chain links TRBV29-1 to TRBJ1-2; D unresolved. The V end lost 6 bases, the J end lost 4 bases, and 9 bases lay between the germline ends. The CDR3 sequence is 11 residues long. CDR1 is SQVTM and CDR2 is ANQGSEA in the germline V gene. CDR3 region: CSVGEGYGYTF. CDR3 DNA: TGCAGCGTCGGGGAAGGCTATGGCTACACCTTC. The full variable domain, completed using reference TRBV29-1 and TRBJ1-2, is SAVISQKPSRDICQRGTSLTIQCQVDSQVTMMFWYRQQPGQSLTLIATANQGSEATYESGFVIDKFPISRPNLTFSTLTVSNMSPEDSSIYLCSVGEGYGYTFGSGTRLTVV.

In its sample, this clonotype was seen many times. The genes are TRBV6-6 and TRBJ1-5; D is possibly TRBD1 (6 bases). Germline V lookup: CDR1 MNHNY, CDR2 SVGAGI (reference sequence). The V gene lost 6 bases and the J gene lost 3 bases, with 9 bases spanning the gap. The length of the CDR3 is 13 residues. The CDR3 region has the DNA TGTGCCAGCAGCGGACAGACCAATCAGCCCCAGCATTTT. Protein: CASSGQTNQPQHF.

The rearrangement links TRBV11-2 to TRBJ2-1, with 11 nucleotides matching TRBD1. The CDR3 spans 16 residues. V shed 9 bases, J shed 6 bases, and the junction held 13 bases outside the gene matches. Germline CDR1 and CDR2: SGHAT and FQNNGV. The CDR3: CASGPASGTGGNEQFF. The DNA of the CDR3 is TGTGCCAGTGGCCCCGCCTCCGGGACAGGGGGCAATGAGCAGTTCTTC.

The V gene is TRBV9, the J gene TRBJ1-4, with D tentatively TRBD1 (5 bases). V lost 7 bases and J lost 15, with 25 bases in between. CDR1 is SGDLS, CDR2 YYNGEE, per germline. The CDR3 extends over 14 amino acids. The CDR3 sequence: CASGELGRKNEMFF. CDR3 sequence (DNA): TGTGCCAGCGGGGAACTGGGACGGAAAAATGAAATGTTTTTT.

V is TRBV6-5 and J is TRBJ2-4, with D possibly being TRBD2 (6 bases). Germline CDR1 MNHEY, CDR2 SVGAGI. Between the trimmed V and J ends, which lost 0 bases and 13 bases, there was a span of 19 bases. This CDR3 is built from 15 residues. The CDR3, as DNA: TGTGCCAGCAGTTACTCCGGGACTGGCCGCGAGGAGCAGTACTTC. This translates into CASSYSGTGREEQYF.

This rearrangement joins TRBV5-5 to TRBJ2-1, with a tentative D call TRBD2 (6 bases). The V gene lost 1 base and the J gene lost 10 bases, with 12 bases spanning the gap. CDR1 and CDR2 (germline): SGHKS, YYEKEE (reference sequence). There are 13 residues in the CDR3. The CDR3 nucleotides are TGTGCCAGCAGCTTGTTTCGGGGGAAGGAGCAGTTCTTC. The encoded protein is CASSLFRGKEQFF.

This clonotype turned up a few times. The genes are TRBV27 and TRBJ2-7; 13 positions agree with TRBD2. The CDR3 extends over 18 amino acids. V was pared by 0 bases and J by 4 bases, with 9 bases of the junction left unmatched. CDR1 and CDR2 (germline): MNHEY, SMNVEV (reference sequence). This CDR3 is CASSLSRTSGSWGYEQYF. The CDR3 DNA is TGTGCCAGCAGTTTATCTCGGACTAGCGGGAGTTGGGGATACGAGCAGTACTTC.

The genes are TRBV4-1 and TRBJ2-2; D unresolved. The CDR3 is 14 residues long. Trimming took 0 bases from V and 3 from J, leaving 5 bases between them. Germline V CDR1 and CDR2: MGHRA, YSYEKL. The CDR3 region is CASSQETYTGELFF. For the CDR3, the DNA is TGCGCCAGCAGCCAAGAGACGTACACCGGGGAGCTGTTTTTT.

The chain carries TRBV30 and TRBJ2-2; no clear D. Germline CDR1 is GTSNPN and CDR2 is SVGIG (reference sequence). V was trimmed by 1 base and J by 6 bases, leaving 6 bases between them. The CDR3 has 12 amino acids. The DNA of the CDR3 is TGTGCCTGGAGTGCTTCACCCGGGGAGCTGTTTTTT. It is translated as CAWSASPGELFF.